This entry is about one TCR beta chain. This specimen belongs to a study of identifying expanded T cells in peripheral blood. The germline V gene encodes CDR1 MNHEY and CDR2 SVGAGI. The V gene end was trimmed by 2 bases and the J gene end by 5 bases; junction bases not matched to a gene: 9. This CDR3 spans 16 amino acids. Libraries were prepared by immunoSEQ multiplex PCR; TCRdb keeps only in-frame clonotypes and omits some of them. The sample yields about 81,000 clones, roughly 84% seen once. Material: blood. This clonotype was obtained from a person aged 18 to 70 in good health. This chain links TRBV6-5 with TRBJ2-7; 10 nucleotides align to TRBD2. For the CDR3, the DNA is TGTGCCAGCAGTTACGAGGGGCTAGCGGGAGTCCACGAGCAGTACTTC. Residues: CASSYEGLAGVHEQYF.